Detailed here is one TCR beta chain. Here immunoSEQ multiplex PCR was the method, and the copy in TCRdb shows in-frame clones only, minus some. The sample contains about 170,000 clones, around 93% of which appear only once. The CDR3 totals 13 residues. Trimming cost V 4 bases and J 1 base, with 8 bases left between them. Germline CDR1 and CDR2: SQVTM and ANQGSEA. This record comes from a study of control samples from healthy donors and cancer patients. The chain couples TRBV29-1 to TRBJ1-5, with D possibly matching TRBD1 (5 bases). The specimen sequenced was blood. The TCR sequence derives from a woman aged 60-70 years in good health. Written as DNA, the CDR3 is TGCAGCGTTGGTGGGGACAGCAATCAGCCCCAGCATTTT. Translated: CSVGGDSNQPQHF. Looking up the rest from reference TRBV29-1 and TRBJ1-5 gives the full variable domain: SAVISQKPSRDICQRGTSLTIQCQVDSQVTMMFWYRQQPGQSLTLIATANQGSEATYESGFVIDKFPISRPNLTFSTLTVSNMSPEDSSIYLCSVGGDSNQPQHFGDGTRLSIL.